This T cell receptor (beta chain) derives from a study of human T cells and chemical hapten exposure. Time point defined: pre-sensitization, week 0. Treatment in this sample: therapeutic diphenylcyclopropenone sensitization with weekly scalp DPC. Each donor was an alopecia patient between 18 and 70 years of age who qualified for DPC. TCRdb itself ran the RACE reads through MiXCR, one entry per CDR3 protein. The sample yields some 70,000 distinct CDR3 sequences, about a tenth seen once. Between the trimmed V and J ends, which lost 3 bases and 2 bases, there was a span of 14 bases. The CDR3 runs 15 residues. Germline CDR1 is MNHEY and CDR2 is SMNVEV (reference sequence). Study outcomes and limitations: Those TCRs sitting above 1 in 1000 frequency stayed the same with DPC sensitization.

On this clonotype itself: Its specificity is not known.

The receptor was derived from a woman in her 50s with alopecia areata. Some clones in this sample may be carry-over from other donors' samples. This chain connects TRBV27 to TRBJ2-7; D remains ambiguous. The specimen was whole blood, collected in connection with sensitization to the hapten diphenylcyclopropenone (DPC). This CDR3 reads CASSLRRTPAYEQYF. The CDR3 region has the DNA TGTGCCAGCAGTTTGCGCCGAACACCTGCCTACGAGCAGTACTTC.